Described below is a single T cell receptor (beta chain) sequence and its context. No antigen is known for it. This entry belongs to a study of OX40 agonist ivuxolimab in advanced cancers. Study summary: Patients received the agonistic anti-OX40 (CD134) antibody ivuxolimab.

V was trimmed by 3 bases and J by 11 bases, leaving 22 bases between them. The CDR3 has 15 residues. CDR1 and CDR2 from the germline V gene are LGHNT and FRNRAP. Using immunoSEQ multiplex PCR, the repertoire was profiled, and TCRdb retains in-frame clones only, with some absent. The table shows roughly 60,000 clones, with 85% to 95% occurring only once. Autoimmune disease history or systemic immunosuppression led to patients being barred. Findings of the study overall: Antigen targets of the expanded peripheral T cells went undetermined.

The chain recombines TRBV12-5 with TRBJ1-1; D not resolved. The receptor was derived from an adult with an advanced solid tumor such as melanoma, head and neck, liver or kidney cancer. The starting material was CD4+ or CD8+ T cells sorted from blood, obtained in a trial of the OX40 agonist ivuxolimab. The CDR3 reads CASGLLGPGTPTAFF. Here the CDR3 DNA reads TGTGCTAGTGGTTTACTAGGTCCGGGAACTCCAACGGCTTTCTTT.